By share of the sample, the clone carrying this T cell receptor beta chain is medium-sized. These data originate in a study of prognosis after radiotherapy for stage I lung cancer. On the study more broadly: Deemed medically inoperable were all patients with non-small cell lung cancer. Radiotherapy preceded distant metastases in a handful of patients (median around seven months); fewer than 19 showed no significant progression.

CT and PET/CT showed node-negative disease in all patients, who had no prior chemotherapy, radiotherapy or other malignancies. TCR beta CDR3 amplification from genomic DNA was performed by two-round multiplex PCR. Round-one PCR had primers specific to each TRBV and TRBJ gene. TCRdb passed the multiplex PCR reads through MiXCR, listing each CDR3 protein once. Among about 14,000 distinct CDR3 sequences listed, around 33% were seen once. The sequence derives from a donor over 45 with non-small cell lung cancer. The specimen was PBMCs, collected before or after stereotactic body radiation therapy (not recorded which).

The DNA for the CDR3 is TGTGCCAGCAGTTCGGGGGAGAGGTCTAATCAGCCCCAGCATTTT. It specifies CASSSGERSNQPQHF. V gene TRBV28 combines with J gene TRBJ1-5, with D possibly being TRBD1 (5 bases). This CDR3 spans 15 amino acids. The germline V and J ends were trimmed by 4 bases and 4 bases, with 14 bases remaining between them. The germline V gene has CDR1 MDHEN and CDR2 SYDVKM. The entire variable domain, with the rest obtained from reference TRBV28 and TRBJ1-5, is as follows: DVKVTQSSRYLVKRTGEKVFLECVQDMDHENMFWYRQDPGLGLRLIYFSYDVKMKEKGDIPEGYSVSREKKERFSLILESASTNQTSMYLCASSSGERSNQPQHFGDGTRLSIL.